This TCR beta chain stems from a study of CD8 T cells in ankylosing spondylitis. The study, taken as a whole, reports: Reported data indicate significant enrichment of disease-linked clones within matched ankylosing spondylitis synovial fluid. Ankylosing spondylitis blood appeared to carry a characteristic TCR beta motif of roughly eight highly homologous variants.

This clonotype was counted at least ten times. Its antigen remains unknown. Per germline, CDR1 DFQATT and CDR2 SNEGSKA (reference sequence). V was cut by 1 base and J by 0 bases, with 16 bases left in between. This CDR3 has 17 residues. In making TCR beta libraries, quantitative 5'-RACE with molecular barcodes was used. TCRdb recomputed calls from the 5' RACE reads with MiXCR, one row per CDR3 protein. The sample contains over 30,000 distinct CDR3 sequences, around 15% of which appear only once. V and J are TRBV20-1 and TRBJ1-5; no firm D call. The TCR was taken from a male donor with ankylosing spondylitis. The sample consisted of synovial fluid, either unsorted or a sorted T cell fraction (not recorded which). CDR3: CSARVSRGPYSNQPQHF. CDR3 sequence (DNA): TGCAGTGCTAGAGTCTCGCGCGGCCCCTATAGCAATCAGCCCCAGCATTTT.